This T cell receptor (beta chain) comes out of a study of T cells in Graves' hyperthyroidism and ophthalmopathy. Broader study findings: Prediction of ophthalmopathy progression came a median approximately 7 months pre-onset. Most thyroid-expanded clonotypes above 0.001 were also found in blood.

This clonotype was observed many times. Its antigen is unknown. The TCR beta CDR3 regions underwent amplification using RNA transcripts as the source. Researchers ran a first-round RT-PCR on the TCR CDR3 using the HTBI primer set. TCRdb recomputed calls from the multiplex PCR reads with MiXCR, one row per CDR3 protein. The table records approximately 210,000 distinct CDR3 sequences, roughly 18% of them present only once. Absence of ophthalmopathy progression within 18 months defined stable Graves' hyperthyroidism. The source of the PBMCs was less than 12 ml of fresh peripheral blood. The CDR3 is 15 amino acids. Trimming pared 2 bases from V and 4 bases from J, leaving 14 bases between. The germline V gene encodes CDR1 SGHNT and CDR2 YENEEA.

The sample taken for sequencing was blood. The source of this sequence is a man aged 45-60 years with Graves' hyperthyroidism. The chain has TRBV11-3 and TRBJ1-1; D is unclear. CDR3 in DNA: TGTGCCAGCAGCTTAAATCCTGGGCAGTTCACTGAAGCTTTCTTT. This gives the protein CASSLNPGQFTEAFF.